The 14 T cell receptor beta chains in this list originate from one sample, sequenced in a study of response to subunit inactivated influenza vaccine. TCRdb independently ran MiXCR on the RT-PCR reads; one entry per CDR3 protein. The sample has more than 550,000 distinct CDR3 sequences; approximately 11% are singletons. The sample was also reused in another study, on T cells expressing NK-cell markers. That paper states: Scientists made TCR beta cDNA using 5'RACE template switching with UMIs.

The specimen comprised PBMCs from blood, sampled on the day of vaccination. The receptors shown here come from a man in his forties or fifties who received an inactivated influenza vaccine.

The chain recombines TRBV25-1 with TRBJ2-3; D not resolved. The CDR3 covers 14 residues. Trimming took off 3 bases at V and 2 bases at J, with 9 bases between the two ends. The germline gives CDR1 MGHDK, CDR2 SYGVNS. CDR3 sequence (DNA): TGTGCCAGCAGTGATTGGGGAATCACAGATACGCAGTATTTT. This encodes CASSDWGITDTQYF.

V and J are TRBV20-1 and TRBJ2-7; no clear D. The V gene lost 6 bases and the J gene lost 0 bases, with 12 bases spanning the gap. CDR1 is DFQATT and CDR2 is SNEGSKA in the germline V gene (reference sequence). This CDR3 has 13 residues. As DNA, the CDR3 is TGCAGTGCCGGACGGAGAACCTCCTACGAGCAGTACTTC. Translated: CSAGRRTSYEQYF.

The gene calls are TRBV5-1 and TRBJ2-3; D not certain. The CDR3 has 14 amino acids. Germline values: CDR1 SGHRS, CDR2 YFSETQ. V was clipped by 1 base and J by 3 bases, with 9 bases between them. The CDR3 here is CASSLRAETDTQYF. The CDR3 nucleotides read TGCGCCAGCAGCTTGAGGGCCGAAACAGATACGCAGTATTTT.

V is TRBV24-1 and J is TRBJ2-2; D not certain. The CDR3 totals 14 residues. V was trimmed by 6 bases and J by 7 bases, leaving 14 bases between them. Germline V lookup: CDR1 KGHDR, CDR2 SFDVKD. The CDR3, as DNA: TGTGCCACCAGTATGGCAGGTTCGGACGGGGAGCTGTTTTTT. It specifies CATSMAGSDGELFF.

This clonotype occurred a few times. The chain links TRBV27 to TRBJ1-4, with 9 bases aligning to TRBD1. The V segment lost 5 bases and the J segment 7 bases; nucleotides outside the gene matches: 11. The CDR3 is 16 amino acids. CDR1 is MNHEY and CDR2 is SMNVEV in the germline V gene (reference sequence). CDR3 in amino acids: CASSPVSWTGAEKLFF. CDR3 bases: TGTGCCAGCAGTCCGGTCTCGTGGACAGGGGCTGAAAAACTGTTTTTT.

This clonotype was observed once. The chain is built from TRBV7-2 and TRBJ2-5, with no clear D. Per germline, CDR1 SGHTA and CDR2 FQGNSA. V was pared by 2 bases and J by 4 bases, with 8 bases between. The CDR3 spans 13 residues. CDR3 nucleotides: TGTGCCAGCAGCTTAAGCCCGTCAGAGACCCAGTACTTC. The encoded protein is CASSLSPSETQYF.

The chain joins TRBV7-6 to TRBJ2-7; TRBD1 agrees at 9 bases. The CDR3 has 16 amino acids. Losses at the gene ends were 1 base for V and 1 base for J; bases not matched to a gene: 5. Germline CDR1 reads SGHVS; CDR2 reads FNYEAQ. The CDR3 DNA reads TGTGCCAGCAGCTTAGGCTCCGGGACAGGGTCCTACGAGCAGTACTTC. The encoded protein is CASSLGSGTGSYEQYF.

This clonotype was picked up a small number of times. This CDR3 reads CSARLVGEHYSNQPQHF. CDR3 coding DNA: TGCAGTGCTAGGTTGGTGGGAGAACATTATAGCAATCAGCCCCAGCATTTT. The chain combines TRBV20-1 with TRBJ1-5; D remains unclear. The CDR3 covers 17 residues. V was cut by 3 bases and J by 0 bases, with 18 bases left in between. Germline-derived CDR1 and CDR2 are DFQATT and SNEGSKA (reference sequence).

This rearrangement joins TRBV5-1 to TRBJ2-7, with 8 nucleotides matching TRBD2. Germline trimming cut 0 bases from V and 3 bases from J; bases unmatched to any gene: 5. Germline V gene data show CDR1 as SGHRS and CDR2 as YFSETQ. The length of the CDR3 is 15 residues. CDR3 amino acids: CASSLGAGAYYEQYF. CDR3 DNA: TGCGCCAGCAGCTTGGGAGCGGGAGCCTACTACGAGCAGTACTTC.

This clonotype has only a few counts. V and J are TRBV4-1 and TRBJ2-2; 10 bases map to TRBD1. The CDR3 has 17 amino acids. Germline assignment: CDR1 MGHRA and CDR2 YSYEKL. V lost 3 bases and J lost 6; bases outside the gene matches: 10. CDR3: CASSQSRDRGPSGELFF. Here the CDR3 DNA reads TGCGCCAGCAGCCAGTCCCGGGACAGGGGTCCATCCGGGGAGCTGTTTTTT.

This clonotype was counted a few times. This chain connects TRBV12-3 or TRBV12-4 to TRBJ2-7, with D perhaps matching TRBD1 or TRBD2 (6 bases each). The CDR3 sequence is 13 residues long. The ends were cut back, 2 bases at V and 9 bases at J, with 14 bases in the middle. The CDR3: CASSLRGTLGQYF. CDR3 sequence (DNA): TGTGCCAGCAGTTTAAGGGGGACTTTGGGGCAGTACTTC.

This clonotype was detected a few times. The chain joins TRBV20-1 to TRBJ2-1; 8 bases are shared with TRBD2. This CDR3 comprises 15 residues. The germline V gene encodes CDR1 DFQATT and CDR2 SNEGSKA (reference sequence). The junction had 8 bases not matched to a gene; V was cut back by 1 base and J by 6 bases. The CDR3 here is CSARALTLAGNEQFF. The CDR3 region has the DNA TGCAGTGCTAGAGCCCTCACCCTAGCGGGCAATGAGCAGTTCTTC.

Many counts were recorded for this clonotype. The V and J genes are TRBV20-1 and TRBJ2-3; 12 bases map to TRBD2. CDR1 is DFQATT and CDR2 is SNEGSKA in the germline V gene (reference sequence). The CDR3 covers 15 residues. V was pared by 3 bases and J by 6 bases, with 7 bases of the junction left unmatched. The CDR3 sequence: CSASRPSGGVDTQYF. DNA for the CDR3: TGCAGTGCTAGCCGCCCTAGCGGGGGGGTGGATACGCAGTATTTT.

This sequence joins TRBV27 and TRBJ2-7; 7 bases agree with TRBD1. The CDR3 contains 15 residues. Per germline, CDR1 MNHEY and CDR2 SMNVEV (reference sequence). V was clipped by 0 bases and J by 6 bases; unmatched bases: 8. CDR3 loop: CASSLSGTVYGEQYF. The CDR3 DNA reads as TGTGCCAGCAGTTTATCTGGGACAGTCTATGGCGAGCAGTACTTC.